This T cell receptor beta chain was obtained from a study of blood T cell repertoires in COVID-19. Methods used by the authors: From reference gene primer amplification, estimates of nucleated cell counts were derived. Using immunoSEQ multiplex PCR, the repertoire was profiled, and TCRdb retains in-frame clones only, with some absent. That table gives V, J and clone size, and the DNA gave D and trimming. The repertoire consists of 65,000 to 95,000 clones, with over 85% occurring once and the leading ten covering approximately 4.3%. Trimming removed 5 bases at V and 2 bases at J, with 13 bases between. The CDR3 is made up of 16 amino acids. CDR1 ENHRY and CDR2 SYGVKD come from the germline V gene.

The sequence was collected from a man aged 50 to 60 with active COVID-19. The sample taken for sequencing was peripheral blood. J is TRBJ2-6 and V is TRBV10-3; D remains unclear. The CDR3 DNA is TGTGCCATCAGTCCTCCTAGTGAGACTGGGGCCAACGTCCTGACTTTC. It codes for CAISPPSETGANVLTF.